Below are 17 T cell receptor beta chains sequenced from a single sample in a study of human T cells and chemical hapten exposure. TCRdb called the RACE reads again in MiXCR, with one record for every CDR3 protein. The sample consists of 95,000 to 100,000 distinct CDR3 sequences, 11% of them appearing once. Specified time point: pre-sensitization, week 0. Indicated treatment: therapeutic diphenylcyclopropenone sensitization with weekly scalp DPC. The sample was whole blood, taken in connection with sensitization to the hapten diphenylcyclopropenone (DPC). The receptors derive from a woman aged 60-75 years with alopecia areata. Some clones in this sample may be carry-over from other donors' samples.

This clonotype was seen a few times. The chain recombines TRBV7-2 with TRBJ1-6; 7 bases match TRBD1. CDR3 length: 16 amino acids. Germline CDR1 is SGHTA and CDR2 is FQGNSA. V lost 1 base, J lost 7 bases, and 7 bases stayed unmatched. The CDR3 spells CASSLGRQGRNSPLHF. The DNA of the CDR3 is TGTGCCAGCAGCTTAGGTAGACAGGGACGCAATTCACCCCTCCACTTT.

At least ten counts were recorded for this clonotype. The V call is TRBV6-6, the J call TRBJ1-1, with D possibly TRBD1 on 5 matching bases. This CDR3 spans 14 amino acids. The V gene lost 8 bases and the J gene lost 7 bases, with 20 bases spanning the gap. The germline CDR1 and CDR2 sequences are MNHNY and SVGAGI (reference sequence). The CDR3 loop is CASRRARDGNEAFF. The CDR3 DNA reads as TGTGCCAGCCGACGAGCCCGGGACGGAAATGAAGCTTTCTTT.

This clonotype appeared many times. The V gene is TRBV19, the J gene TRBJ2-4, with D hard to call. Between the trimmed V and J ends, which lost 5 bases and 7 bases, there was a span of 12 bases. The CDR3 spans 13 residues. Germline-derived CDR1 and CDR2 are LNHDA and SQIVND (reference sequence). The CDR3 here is CASSLVDTNIQYF. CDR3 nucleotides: TGTGCCAGTAGTTTGGTAGATACGAACATTCAGTACTTC. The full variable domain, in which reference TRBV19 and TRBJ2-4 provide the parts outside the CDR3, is DGGITQSPKYLFRKEGQNVTLSCEQNLNHDAMYWYRQDPGQGLRLIYYSQIVNDFQKGDIAEGYSVSREKKESFPLTVTSAQKNPTAFYLCASSLVDTNIQYFGAGTRLSVL.

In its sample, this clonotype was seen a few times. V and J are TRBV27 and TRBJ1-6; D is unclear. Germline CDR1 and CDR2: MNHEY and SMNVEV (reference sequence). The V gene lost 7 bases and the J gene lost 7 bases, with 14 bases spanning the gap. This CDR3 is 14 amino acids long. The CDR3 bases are TGTGCCAGCACAACCGGCGGCAGAAATTCACCCCTCCACTTT. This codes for CASTTGGRNSPLHF.

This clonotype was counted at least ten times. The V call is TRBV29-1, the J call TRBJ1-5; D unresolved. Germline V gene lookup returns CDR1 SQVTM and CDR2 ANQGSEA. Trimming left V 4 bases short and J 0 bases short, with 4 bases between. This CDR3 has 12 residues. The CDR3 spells CSVGDSNQPQHF. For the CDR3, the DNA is TGCAGCGTTGGGGATAGCAATCAGCCCCAGCATTTT.

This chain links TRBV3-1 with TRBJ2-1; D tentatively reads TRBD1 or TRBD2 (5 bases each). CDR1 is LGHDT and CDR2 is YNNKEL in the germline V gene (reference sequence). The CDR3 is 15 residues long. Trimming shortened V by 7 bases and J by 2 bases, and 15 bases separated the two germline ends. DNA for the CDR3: TGTGCCAGCAACCCCGGGACCTCGCCCTACAATGAGCAGTTCTTC. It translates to CASNPGTSPYNEQFF.

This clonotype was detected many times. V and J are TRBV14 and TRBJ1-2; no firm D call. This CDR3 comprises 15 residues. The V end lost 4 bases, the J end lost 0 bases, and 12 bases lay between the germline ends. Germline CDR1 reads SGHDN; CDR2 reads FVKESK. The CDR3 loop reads CASSPRRVANYGYTF. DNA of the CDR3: TGTGCCAGCAGCCCACGCCGAGTAGCTAACTATGGCTACACCTTC.

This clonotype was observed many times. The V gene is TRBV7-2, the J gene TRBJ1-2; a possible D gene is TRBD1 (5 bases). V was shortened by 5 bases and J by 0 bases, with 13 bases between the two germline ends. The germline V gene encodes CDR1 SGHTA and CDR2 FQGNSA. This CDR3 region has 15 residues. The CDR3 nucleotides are TGTGCCAGCAGCGCAGGACACCCAGCTAACTATGGCTACACCTTC. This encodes CASSAGHPANYGYTF.

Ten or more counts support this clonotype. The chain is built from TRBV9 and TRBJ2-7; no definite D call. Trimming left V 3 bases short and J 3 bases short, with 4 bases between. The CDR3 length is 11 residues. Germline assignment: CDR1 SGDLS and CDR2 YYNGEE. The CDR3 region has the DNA TGTGCCAGCAGCGCCGACTACGAGCAGTACTTC. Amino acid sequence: CASSADYEQYF.

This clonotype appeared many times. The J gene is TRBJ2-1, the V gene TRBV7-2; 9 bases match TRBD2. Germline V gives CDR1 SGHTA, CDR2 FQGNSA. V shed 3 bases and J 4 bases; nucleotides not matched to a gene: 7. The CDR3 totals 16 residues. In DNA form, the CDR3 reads TGTGCCAGCAGCTTGAGTCTACTAGCGGGTTACAATGAGCAGTTCTTC. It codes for CASSLSLLAGYNEQFF.

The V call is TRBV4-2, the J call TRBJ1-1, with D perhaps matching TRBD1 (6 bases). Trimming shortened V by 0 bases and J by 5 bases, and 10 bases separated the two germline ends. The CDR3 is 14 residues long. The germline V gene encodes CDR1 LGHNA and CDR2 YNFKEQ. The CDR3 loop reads CASSQEAQGTEAFF. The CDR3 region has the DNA TGTGCCAGCAGCCAAGAGGCACAGGGAACTGAAGCTTTCTTT.

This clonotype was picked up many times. The CDR3 sequence is CSAGTGLGYGYTF. CDR3 nucleotide sequence: TGCAGCGCCGGGACAGGGCTTGGGTATGGCTACACCTTC. The chain couples TRBV29-1 to TRBJ1-2, with 9 nucleotides matching TRBD1. Per the germline V gene, CDR1 is SQVTM and CDR2 is ANQGSEA. The CDR3 covers 13 residues. Germline trimming cut 7 bases from V and 5 bases from J; bases unmatched to any gene: 8.

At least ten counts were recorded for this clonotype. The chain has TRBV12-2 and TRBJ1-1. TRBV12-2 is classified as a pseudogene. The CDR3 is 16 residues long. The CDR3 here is CASRLSRTLIGTEAFF. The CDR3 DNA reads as TGTGCAAGTCGCTTATCGCGCACACTTATTGGGACTGAAGCTTTCTTT.

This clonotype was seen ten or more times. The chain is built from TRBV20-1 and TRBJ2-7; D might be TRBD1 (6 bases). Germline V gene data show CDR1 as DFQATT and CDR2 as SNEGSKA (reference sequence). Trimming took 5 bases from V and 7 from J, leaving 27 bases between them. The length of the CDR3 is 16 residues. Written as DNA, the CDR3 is TGCAGTGCTGACCCGGTATTCCGGGACAAGCTGTCGGAGCAGTACTTC. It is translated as CSADPVFRDKLSEQYF.

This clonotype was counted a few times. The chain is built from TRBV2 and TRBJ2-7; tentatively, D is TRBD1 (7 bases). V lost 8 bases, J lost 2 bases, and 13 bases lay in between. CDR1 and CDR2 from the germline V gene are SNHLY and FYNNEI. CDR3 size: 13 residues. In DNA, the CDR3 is TGTGCCAGCGGGGGGCAGGGGGCCTACGAGCAGTACTTC. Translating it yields CASGGQGAYEQYF.

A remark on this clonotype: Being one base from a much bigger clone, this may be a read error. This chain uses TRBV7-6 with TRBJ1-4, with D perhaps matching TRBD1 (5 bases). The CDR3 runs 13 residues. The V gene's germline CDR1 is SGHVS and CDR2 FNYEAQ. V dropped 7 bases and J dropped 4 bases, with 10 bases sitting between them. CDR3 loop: CASTDMINEKLFF. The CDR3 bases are TGTGCCAGCACGGACATGATTAATGAAAAACTGTTTTTT.

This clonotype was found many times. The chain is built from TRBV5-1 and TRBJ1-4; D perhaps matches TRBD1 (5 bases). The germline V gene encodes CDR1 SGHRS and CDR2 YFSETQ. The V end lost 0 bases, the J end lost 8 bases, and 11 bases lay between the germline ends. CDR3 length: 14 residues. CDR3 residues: CASSLVGGLEKLFF. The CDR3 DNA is TGCGCCAGCAGCTTGGTCGGGGGACTCGAAAAACTGTTTTTT.